This T cell receptor (beta chain) emerged from a study of long-term antiretroviral therapy in people with HIV. Study observations and caveats: Repertoires in HIV (unlike those of controls) had narrower CDR3 length ranges. From the mid-2000s to the late 2010s, blood was obtained, possibly while participants received older ART regimens.

Survey level was the resolution at which the v3.0 immunoSEQ assay ran. Sequencing aimed at roughly 40,000-50,000 T-cell genomes per sample. Produced via immunoSEQ multiplex PCR; TCRdb's table is partial and in-frame only. This repertoire shows 34,000 or so clones, 65% to 90% found once; its top ten account for around 4.4%. This CDR3 contains 14 residues. The germline gives CDR1 LNHDA, CDR2 SQIVND (reference sequence). Trimming took off 6 bases at V and 11 bases at J, with 22 bases between the two ends. To note about this clone: The target antigen is unknown.

Each donor had at least one pre-ART and at least two post-ART PBMC samples. This TCR derives from a man in his late teens or twenties with HIV. The chain couples TRBV19 to TRBJ1-2, with D uncertain. Material: unsorted PBMCs, obtained roughly 3.5 years after starting antiretroviral therapy. The CDR3 nucleotides read TGTGCCAGTAGCCACCGGACTCAACCCGAAGGGTACACCTTC. This translates into CASSHRTQPEGYTF.